This TCR beta chain comes out of a study of spatial heterogeneity in lung cancer. From the 5' RACE reads, TCRdb called clonotypes with MiXCR, one entry per CDR3 protein. The sample lists tens of thousands of distinct CDR3 sequences; around 5.2% were seen once. V lost 6 bases and J lost 10, with 13 bases in between. CDR3 length equals 13 residues. CDR1 is MDHEN and CDR2 is SYDVKM in the germline V gene. The time point denotes: sample taken at primary tumor resection. Whole RNA was taken from tumor, nontumor lung or frozen PBMC; it was then sequenced unsorted. Samples came from around 70 TRACERx patients with untreated early-stage lung cancer.

The rearrangement uses TRBV28 and TRBJ1-6, with a tentative D call TRBD1 (5 bases). The specimen was PBMCs, collected at surgery. This TCR came from a female donor with early-stage non-small cell lung cancer. CDR3 amino acids: CASSPPGESPLHF. CDR3 nucleotides: TGTGCCAGCAGCCCCCCGGGGGAGTCACCCCTCCACTTT.